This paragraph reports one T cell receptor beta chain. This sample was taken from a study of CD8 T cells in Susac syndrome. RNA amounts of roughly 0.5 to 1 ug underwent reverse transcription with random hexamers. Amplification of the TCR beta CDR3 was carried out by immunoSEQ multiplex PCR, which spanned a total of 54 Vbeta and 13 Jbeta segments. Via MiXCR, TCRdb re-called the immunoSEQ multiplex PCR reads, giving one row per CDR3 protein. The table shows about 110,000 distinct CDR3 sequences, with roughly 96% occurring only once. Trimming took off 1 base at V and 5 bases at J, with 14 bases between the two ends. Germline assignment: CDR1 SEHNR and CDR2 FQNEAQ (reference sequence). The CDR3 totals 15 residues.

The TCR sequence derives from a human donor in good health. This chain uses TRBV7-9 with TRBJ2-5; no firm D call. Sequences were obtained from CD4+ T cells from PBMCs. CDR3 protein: CASSLGHPLKETQYF. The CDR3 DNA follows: TGTGCCAGCAGCTTAGGACATCCTCTAAAGGAGACCCAGTACTTC.